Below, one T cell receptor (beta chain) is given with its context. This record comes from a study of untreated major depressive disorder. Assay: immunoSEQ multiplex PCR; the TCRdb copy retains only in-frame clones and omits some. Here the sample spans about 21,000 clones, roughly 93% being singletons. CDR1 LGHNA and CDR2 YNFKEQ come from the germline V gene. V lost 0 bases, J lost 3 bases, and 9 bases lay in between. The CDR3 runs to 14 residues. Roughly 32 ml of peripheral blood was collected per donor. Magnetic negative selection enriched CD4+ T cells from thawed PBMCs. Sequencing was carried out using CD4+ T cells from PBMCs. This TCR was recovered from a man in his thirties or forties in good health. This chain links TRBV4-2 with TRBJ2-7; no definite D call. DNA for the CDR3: TGTGCCAGCAGCCAAGATCGGGCCCACTACGAGCAGTACTTC. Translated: CASSQDRAHYEQYF.